This T cell receptor beta chain was identified during a study of CD8+CD57+ T cells in acquired aplastic anemia. This clonotype was detected ten times or more. Patients included in sequencing had previously demonstrated CD8+CD57+ cell expansion by flow cytometry. This CDR3 has 14 residues. V lost 5 bases, J lost 0 bases, and 8 bases lay in between. CDR1 is SGHTA and CDR2 is FQGNSA in the germline V gene. The use of genomic DNA as template underpinned the TCR beta VDJ and CDR3 profiling. TCRdb re-derived calls from the reads in MiXCR, one entry per CDR3 protein. The sample includes 190,000 or so distinct CDR3 sequences, less than 60% of them seen just once.

V and J are TRBV7-2 and TRBJ1-5, with unresolved D. Input material: sorted CD4+, CD8+, or CD8+CD57+ T cells (not recorded which) from PBMCs. The sequence derives from a human donor with aplastic anemia. The CDR3 bases are TGTGCCAGCAGCCTCCTACATAGCAATCAGCCCCAGCATTTT. Translated: CASSLLHSNQPQHF.